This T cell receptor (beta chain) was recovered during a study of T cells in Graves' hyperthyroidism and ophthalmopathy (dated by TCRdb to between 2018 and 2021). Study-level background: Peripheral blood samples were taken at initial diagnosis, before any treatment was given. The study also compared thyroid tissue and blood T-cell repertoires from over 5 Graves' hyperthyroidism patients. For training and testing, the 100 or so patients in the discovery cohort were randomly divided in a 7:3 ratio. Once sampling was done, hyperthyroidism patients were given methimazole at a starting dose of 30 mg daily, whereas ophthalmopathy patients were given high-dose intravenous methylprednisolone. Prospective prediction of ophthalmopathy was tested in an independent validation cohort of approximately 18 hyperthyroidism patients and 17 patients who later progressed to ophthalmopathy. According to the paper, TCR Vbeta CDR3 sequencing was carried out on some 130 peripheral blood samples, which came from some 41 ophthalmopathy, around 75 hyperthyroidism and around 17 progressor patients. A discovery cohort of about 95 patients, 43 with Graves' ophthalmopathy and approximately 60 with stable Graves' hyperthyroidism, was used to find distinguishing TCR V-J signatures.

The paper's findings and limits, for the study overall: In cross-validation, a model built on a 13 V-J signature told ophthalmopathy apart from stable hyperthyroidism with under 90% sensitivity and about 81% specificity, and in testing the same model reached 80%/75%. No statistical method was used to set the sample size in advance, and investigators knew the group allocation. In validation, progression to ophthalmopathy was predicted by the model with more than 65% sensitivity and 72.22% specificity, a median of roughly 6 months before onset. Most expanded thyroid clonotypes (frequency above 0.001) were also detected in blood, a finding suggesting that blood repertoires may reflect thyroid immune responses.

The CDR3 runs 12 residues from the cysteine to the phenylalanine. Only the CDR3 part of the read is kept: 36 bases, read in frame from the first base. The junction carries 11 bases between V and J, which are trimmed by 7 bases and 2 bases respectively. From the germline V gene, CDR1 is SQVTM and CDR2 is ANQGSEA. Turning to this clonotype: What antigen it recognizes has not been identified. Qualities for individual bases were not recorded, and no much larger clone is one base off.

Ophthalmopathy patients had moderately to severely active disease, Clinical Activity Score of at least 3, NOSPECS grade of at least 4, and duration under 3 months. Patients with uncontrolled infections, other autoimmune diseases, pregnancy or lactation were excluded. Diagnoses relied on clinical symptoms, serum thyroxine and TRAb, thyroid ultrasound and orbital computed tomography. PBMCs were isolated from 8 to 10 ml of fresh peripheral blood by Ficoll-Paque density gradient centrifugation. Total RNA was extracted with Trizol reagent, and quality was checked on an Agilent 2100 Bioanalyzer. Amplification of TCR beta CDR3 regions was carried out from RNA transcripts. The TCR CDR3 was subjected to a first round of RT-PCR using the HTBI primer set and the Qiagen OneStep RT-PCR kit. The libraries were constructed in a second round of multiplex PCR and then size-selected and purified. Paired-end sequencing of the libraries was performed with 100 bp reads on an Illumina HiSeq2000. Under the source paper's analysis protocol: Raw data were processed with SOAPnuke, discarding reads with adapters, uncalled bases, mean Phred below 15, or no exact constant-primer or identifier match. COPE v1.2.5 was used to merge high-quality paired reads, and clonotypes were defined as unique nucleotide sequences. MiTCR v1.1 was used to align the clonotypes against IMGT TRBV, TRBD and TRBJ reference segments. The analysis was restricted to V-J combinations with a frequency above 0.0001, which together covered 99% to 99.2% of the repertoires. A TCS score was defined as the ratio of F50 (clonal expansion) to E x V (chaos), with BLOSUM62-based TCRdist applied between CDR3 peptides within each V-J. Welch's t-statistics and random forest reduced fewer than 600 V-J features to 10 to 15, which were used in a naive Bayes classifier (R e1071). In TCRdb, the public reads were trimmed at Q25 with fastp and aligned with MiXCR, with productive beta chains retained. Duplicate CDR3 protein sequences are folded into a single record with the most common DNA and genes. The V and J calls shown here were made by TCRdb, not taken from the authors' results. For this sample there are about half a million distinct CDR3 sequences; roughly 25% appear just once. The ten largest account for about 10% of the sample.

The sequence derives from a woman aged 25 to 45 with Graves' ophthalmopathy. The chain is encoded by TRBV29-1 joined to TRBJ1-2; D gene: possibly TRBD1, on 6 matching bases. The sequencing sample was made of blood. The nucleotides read TGCAGCGCCCTCCAGGGGAACTATGGCTACACCTTC. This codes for CSALQGNYGYTF.